A single sample is the source of the 14 T cell receptor beta chains below, sequenced in a study of identifying expanded T cells in peripheral blood. TCRdb keeps only in-frame clones here, not all; method: immunoSEQ multiplex PCR. Here the sample spans roughly 78,000 clones, roughly 88% being singletons. The sample taken for sequencing was blood. These receptors were obtained from a person between 18 and 75 years old in good health.

V is TRBV21-1 and J is TRBJ2-3; TRBD2 was called by the table and not checked on the DNA. TRBV21-1 constitutes a pseudogene. This CDR3 is 17 amino acids long. CDR3: CASSKGLAGGTEDTQYF. The DNA of the CDR3 is TGTGCCAGCAGCAAAGGACTAGCGGGGGGGACCGAAGATACGCAGTATTTT.

The chain is built from TRBV5-6 and TRBJ1-2; TRBD1 might be the D (6 bases). Per the germline V gene, CDR1 is SGHDT and CDR2 is YYEEEE. V dropped 1 base and J dropped 3 bases, with 10 bases sitting between them. The CDR3 is 14 amino acids. CDR3 sequence (DNA): TGTGCCAGCAGCTTGAGGGGGAAGGACTATGGCTACACCTTC. As protein: CASSLRGKDYGYTF.

This sequence joins TRBV14 and TRBJ1-1; a weak D match, TRBD1 (5 bases). This CDR3 comprises 14 residues. Germline V gene sequence: CDR1 SGHDN, CDR2 FVKESK. The V end lost 6 bases, the J end lost 4 bases, and 15 bases lay between the germline ends. The CDR3 sequence: CASRPPGRSTEAFF. In DNA, the CDR3 is TGTGCCAGCAGGCCTCCGGGACGATCCACTGAAGCTTTCTTT.

V is TRBV4-3 and J is TRBJ2-7; 7 nucleotides agree with TRBD1. The V segment lost 0 bases and the J segment 7 bases; nucleotides outside the gene matches: 6. Germline assignment: CDR1 LGHNA and CDR2 YSLEER. The CDR3 sequence is 14 residues long. In DNA form, the CDR3 reads TGCGCCAGCAGCCAAGATATGACAGGGCAAGAGCAGTACTTC. This codes for CASSQDMTGQEQYF.

This sequence joins TRBV28 and TRBJ2-6; 10 bases are shared with TRBD1. The CDR3 loop spans 17 amino acids. Germline V gene sequence: CDR1 MDHEN, CDR2 SYDVKM. Trimming at V came to 3 bases and at J to 1 base, leaving 3 bases not matched to a gene. CDR3 amino acids: CASSFRQGASGANVLTF. CDR3 DNA: TGTGCCAGCAGTTTCAGACAGGGGGCGTCTGGGGCCAACGTCCTGACTTTC.

The genes are TRBV6-6 and TRBJ2-1; 13 bases are a match to TRBD2. V dropped 11 bases and J dropped 6; count of bases not matched to a gene: 13. The germline V gene encodes CDR1 MNHNY and CDR2 SVGAGI (reference sequence). This CDR3 is built from 16 residues. CDR3 protein: CASRTSGRGGTNEQFF. The CDR3, as DNA: TGTGCCTCCCGGACTAGCGGGAGAGGGGGTACCAATGAGCAGTTCTTC.

This chain links TRBV4-3 with TRBJ1-1; D may be TRBD1 (5 bases). CDR3 length: 13 residues. V lost 6 bases and J 3 bases, leaving 11 bases between the germline ends. Germline V lookup: CDR1 LGHNA, CDR2 YSLEER. CDR3 loop: CASRRGRDTEAFF. CDR3 DNA: TGCGCCAGCAGGCGGGGGAGGGACACTGAAGCTTTCTTT.

The V gene is TRBV2, the J gene TRBJ2-7, with D perhaps matching TRBD2 (5 bases). This CDR3 comprises 15 residues. V was cut by 9 bases and J by 3 bases, with 21 bases left in between. Germline assignment: CDR1 SNHLY and CDR2 FYNNEI. The CDR3 DNA follows: TGTGCCAGTTACGCCCACGGACTTTCCAACTACGAGCAGTACTTC. This translates into CASYAHGLSNYEQYF.

The chain employs TRBV30 and TRBJ1-1; D not certain. CDR1 and CDR2 (germline): GTSNPN, SVGIG (reference sequence). The V end was cut by 2 bases, the J end by 0 bases, with 13 bases between. CDR3 length: 15 amino acids. Here the CDR3 reads CAWSIQRTLNTEAFF. The CDR3 DNA sequence: TGTGCCTGGAGTATTCAACGGACTCTGAACACTGAAGCTTTCTTT.

There are many counts of this clone. The V gene is TRBV30, the J gene TRBJ1-2; D is perhaps TRBD1 (6 bases). V was pared by 8 bases and J by 7 bases, with 17 bases between. Germline values: CDR1 GTSNPN, CDR2 SVGIG (reference sequence). This CDR3 contains 12 residues. CDR3 DNA sequence: TGTGCCCTCACCCGGGACAAACCTGGCTACACCTTC. This codes for CALTRDKPGYTF.

The chain links TRBV9 to TRBJ2-7; perhaps D is TRBD1 or TRBD2 (5 bases each). Between the trimmed V and J ends, which lost 0 bases and 3 bases, there was a span of 13 bases. The CDR3 has 15 residues. Germline values: CDR1 SGDLS, CDR2 YYNGEE. CDR3 sequence: CASSVGQGGGYEQYF. CDR3 sequence (DNA): TGTGCCAGCAGCGTAGGGCAGGGTGGGGGCTACGAGCAGTACTTC.

The V and J genes are TRBV7-9 and TRBJ2-7, with TRBD1 matching 8 bases. The CDR3 covers 16 residues. The V segment lost 4 bases and the J segment 3 bases; nucleotides outside the gene matches: 11. CDR1 SEHNR and CDR2 FQNEAQ come from the germline V gene (reference sequence). CDR3 DNA: TGTGCCAGCAGCTCCGGAGGACAGGGTGGGAACTACGAGCAGTACTTC. Translation: CASSSGGQGGNYEQYF. The whole variable domain, filled in from reference TRBV7-9 and TRBJ2-7, reads DTGVSQNPRHKITKRGQNVTFRCDPISEHNRLYWYRQTLGQGPEFLTYFQNEAQLEKSRLLSDRFSAERPKGSFSTLEIQRTEQGDSAMYLCASSSGGQGGNYEQYFGPGTRLTVT.

V and J are TRBV4-2 and TRBJ2-7; D not resolved. The CDR3 contains 13 residues. Germline CDR1 is LGHNA and CDR2 is YNFKEQ. V lost 0 bases to trimming and J lost 4 bases, with 7 bases between them. Here the CDR3 reads CASSQEGVYEQYF. As DNA, the CDR3 is TGTGCCAGCAGCCAAGAAGGCGTGTACGAGCAGTACTTC.

The rearrangement uses TRBV6-1 and TRBJ2-1; D is perhaps TRBD1 (6 bases). The CDR3 spans 16 residues. Germline lookup yields CDR1 MNHNS and CDR2 SASEGT. V lost 3 bases to trimming and J lost 4 bases, with 16 bases between them. The CDR3 DNA sequence: TGTGCCAGCAGTGAGGGTTATGGACAGTATTACAATGAGCAGTTCTTC. Protein sequence: CASSEGYGQYYNEQFF.